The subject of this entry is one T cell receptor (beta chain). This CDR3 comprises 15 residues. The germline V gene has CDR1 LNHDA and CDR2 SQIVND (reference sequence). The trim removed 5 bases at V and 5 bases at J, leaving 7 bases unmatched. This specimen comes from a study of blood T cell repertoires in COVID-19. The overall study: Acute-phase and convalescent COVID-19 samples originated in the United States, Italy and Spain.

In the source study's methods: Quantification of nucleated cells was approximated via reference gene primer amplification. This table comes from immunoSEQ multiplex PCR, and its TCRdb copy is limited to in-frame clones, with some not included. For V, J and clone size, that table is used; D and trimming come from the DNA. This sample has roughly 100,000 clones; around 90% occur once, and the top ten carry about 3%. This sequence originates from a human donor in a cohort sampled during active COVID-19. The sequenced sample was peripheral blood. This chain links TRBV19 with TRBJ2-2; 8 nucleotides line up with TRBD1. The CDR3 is CASSDRTGRTGELFF. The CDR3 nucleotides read TGTGCCAGTAGTGACCGGACAGGGAGGACCGGGGAGCTGTTTTTT.